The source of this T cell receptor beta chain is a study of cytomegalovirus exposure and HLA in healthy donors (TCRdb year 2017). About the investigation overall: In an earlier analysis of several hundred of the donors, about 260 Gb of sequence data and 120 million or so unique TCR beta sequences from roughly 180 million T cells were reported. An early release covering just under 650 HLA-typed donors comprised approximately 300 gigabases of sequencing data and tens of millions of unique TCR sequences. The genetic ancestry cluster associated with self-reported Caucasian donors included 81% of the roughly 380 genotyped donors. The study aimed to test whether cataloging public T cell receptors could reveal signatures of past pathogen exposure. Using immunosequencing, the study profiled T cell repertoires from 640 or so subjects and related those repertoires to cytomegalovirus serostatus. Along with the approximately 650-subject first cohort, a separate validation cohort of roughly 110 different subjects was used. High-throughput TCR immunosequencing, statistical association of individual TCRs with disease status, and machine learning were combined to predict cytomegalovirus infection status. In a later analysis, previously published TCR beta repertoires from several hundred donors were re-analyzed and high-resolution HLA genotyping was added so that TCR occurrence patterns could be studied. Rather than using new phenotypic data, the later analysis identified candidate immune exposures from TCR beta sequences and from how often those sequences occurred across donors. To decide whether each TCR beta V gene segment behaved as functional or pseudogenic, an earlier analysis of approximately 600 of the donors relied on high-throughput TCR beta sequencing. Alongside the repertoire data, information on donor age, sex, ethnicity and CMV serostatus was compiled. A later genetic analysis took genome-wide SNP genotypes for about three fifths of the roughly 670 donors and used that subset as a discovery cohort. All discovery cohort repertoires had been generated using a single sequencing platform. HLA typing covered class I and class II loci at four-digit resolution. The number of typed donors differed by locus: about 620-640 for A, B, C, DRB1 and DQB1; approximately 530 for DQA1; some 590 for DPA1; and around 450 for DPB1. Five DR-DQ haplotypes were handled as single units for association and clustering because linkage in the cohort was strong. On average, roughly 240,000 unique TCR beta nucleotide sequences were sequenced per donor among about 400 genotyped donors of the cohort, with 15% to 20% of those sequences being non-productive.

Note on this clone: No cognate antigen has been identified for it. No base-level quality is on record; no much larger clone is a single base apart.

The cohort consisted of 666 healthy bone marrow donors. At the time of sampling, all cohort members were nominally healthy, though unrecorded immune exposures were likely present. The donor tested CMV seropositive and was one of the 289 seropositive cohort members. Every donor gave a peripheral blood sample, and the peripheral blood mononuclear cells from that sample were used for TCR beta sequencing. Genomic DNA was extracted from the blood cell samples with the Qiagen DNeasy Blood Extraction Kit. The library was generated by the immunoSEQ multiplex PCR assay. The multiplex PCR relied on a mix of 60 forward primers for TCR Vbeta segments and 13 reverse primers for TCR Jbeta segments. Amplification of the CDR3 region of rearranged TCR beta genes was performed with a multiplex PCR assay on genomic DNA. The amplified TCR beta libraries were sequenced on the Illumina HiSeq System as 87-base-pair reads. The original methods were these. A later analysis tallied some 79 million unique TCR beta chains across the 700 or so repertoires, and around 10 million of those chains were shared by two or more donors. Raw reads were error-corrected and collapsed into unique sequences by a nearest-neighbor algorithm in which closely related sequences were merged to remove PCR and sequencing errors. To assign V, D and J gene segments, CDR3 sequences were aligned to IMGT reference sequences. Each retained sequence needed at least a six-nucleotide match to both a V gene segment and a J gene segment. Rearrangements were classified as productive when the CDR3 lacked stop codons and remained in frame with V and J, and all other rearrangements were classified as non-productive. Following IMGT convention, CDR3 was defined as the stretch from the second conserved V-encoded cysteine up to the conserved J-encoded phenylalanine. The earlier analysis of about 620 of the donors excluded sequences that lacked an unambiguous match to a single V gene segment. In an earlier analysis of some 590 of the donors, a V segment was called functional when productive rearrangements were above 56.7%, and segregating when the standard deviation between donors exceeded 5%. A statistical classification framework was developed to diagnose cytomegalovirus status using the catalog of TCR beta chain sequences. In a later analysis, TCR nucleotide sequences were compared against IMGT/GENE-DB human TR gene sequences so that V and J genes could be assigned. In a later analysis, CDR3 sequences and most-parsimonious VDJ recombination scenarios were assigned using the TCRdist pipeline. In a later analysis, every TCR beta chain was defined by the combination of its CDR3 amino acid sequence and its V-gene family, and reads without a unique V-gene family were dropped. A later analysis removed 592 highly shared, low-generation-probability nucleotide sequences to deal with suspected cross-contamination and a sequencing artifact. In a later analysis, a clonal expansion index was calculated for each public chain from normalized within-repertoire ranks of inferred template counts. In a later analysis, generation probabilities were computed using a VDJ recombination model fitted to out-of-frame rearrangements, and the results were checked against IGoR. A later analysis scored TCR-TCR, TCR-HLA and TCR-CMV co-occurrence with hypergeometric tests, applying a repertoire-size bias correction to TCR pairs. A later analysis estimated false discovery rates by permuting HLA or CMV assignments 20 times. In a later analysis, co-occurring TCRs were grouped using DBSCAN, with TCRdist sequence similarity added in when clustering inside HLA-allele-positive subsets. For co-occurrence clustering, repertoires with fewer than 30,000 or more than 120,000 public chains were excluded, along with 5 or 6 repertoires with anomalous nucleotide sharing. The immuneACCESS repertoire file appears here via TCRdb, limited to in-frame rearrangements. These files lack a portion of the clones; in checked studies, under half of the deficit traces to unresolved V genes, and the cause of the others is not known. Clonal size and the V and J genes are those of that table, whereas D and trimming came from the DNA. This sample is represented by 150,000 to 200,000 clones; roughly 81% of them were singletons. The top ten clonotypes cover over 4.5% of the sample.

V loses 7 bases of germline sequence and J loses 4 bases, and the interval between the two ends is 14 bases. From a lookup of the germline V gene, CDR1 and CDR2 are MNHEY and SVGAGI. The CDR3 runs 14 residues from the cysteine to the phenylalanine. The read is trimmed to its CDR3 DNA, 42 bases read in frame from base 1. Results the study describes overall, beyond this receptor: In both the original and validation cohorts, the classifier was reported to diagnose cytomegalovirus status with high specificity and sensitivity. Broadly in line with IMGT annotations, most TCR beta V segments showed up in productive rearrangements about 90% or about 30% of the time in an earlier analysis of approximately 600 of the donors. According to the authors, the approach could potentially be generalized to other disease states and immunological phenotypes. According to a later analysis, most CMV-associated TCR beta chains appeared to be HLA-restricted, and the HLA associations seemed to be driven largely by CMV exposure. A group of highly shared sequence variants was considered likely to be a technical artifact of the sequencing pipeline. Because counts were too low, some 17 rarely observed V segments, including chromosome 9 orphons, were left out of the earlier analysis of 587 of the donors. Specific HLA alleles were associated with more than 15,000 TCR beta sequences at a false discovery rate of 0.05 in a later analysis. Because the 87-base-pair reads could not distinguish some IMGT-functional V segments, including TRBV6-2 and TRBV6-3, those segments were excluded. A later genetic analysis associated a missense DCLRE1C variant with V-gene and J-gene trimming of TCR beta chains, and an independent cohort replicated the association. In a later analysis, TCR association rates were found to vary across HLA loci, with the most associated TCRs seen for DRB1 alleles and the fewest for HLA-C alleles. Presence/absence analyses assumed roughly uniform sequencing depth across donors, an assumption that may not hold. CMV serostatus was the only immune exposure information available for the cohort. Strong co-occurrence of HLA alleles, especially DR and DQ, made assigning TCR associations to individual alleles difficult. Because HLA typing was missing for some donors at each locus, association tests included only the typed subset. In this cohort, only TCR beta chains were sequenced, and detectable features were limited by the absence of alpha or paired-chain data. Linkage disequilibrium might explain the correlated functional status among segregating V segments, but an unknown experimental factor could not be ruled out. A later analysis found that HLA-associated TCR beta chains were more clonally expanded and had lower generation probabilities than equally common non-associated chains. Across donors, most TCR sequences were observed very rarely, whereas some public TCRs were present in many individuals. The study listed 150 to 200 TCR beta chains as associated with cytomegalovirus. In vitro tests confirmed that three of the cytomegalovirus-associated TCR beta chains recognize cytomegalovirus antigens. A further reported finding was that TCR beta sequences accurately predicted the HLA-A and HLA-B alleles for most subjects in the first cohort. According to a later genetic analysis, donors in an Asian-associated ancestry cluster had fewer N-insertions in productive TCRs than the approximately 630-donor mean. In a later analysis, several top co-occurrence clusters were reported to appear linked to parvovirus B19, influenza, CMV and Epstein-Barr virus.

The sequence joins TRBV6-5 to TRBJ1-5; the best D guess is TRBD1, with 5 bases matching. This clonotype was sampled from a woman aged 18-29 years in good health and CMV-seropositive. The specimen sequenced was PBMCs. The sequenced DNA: TGTGCCAGCAAGAATACTGGGGGGAATCAGCCCCAGCATTTT. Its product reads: CASKNTGGNQPQHF.